This is a list of T cell receptor beta chains from one sample in a study of blood T cell repertoires in COVID-19. Sequencing was performed with immunoSEQ multiplex PCR; in TCRdb, only in-frame clones are kept and a portion is missing. The sample gives about 280,000 clones, roughly 90% of which show up once; about 1.8% is in the top ten. Sequencing was done on a sample of PBMCs or T cells enriched from blood (not recorded which). Receptors were obtained from a woman under 30 with acute COVID-19. The CDR3 runs from the conserved cysteine through the conserved F or W. The D gene is left open where the match is weak.

v_call,d_call,j_call,cdr3_aa,cdr3_nt
TRBV18,-,TRBJ2-6,CASSPSAQGAGANVLTF,TGTGCCAGCTCACCATCCGCACAAGGAGCTGGGGCCAACGTCCTGACTTTC
TRBV4-2,-,TRBJ2-1,CASSQVEEGPRRFF,TGTGCCAGCAGCCAAGTGGAGGAGGGGCCGAGGCGGTTCTTC
TRBV7-2,-,TRBJ1-3,CASSLVSQGSGNTIYF,TGTGCCAGCAGCTTAGTTTCGCAGGGCTCTGGAAACACCATATATTTT
TRBV15,TRBD2,TRBJ2-3,CATSRELAGGGDTQYF,TGTGCCACCAGCAGAGAACTAGCGGGAGGTGGAGATACGCAGTATTTT
TRBV18,-,TRBJ2-7,CASSPSTGYYEQYF,TGTGCCAGCTCACCTTCGACAGGTTACTACGAGCAGTACTTC
TRBV7-9,TRBD1,TRBJ2-1,CASSPPGTEYNEQFF,TGTGCCAGCAGCCCACCCGGGACAGAATACAATGAGCAGTTCTTC
TRBV5-1,TRBD2,TRBJ2-1,CASSTSGAPYNEQFF,TGCGCCAGCAGCACGAGCGGGGCCCCCTACAATGAGCAGTTCTTC
TRBV18,-,TRBJ2-7,CASSLVVDYEQYF,TGTGCCAGCTCACTCGTGGTAGACTACGAGCAGTACTTC
TRBV18,-,TRBJ1-1,CASSPDRKNTEAFF,TGTGCCAGCTCACCAGACAGGAAGAACACTGAAGCTTTCTTT
TRBV28,-,TRBJ1-3,CASSLGGNSGNTIYF,TGTGCCAGCAGCCTCGGGGGGAACTCTGGAAACACCATATATTTT
TRBV29-1,-,TRBJ2-2,CSVENRAVGELFF,TGCAGCGTTGAGAACAGGGCGGTCGGGGAGCTGTTTTTT
TRBV7-9,-,TRBJ1-2,CASITDPGYGYTF,TGTGCCAGCATTACAGACCCAGGCTATGGCTACACCTTC
TRBV19,TRBD1,TRBJ1-1,CASSIDRGGTEAFF,TGTGCCAGTAGTATCGACAGGGGAGGCACTGAAGCTTTCTTT